This is a list of T cell receptor beta chains from one sample in a study of cytomegalovirus exposure and HLA in healthy donors. Assay used: immunoSEQ multiplex PCR; TCRdb lists only in-frame clones, some missing. The data show about 57,000 clones, roughly four fifths seen once. Sequencing was performed on PBMCs. These receptors were collected from a young man in good health and CMV-seronegative. Both conserved end residues are part of each CDR3. A D gene is named only where the DNA matches it firmly. Not every row has a clone size; where given, it reads once, few, many or a size class.

v_call: TRBV12-5
clone_size: NA
j_call: TRBJ1-1
d_call: NA
cdr3_nt: TGTGCTAGTGGTACCCTTTCAGGAAGCATGAACACTGAAGCTTTCTTT
cdr3_aa: CASGTLSGSMNTEAFF

v_call: TRBV9
clone_size: once
j_call: TRBJ2-5
d_call: NA
cdr3_nt: TGTGCCACACAGGGAAGGGGCCAAGAGACCCAGTACTTC
cdr3_aa: CATQGRGQETQYF

v_call: TRBV7-7
clone_size: NA
j_call: TRBJ2-5
d_call: NA
cdr3_nt: TGTGCCAGCAGCTTCCGGGGCCAAGAGACCCAGTACTTC
cdr3_aa: CASSFRGQETQYF

v_call: TRBV2
clone_size: once
j_call: TRBJ2-2
d_call: NA
cdr3_nt: TGTGCCAGCAGTGTCAGGGGACCGTCGAACACCGGGGAGCTGTTTTTT
cdr3_aa: CASSVRGPSNTGELFF

v_call: TRBV7-9
clone_size: NA
j_call: TRBJ2-7
d_call: TRBD1
cdr3_nt: TGTGCCAGCAGTTCCGGGACAGGGAGCTCCTACGAGCAGTACTTC
cdr3_aa: CASSSGTGSSYEQYF

v_call: TRBV7-9
clone_size: NA
j_call: TRBJ1-4
d_call: NA
cdr3_nt: TGTGCCAGCAGCTCCACACCTGGGGGGTCCAGGTTTTTT
cdr3_aa: CASSSTPGGSRFF

v_call: TRBV5-1
clone_size: NA
j_call: TRBJ2-7
d_call: NA
cdr3_nt: TGCGCCAGCAGCTTAGTGGACACTTCCTACGAGCAGTACTTC
cdr3_aa: CASSLVDTSYEQYF

v_call: TRBV6-1
clone_size: NA
j_call: TRBJ1-1
d_call: NA
cdr3_nt: TGTGCCAGCACCCGGGACATCCTAGTGGACACTGAAGCTTTCTTT
cdr3_aa: CASTRDILVDTEAFF

v_call: TRBV7-9
clone_size: NA
j_call: TRBJ2-6
d_call: NA
cdr3_nt: TGTGCCAGCAGCTTAGACCTCGGACAGAGATTCTCTGGGGCCAACGTCCTGACTTTC
cdr3_aa: CASSLDLGQRFSGANVLTF

v_call: TRBV6-1
clone_size: once
j_call: TRBJ2-7
d_call: TRBD1
cdr3_nt: TGTGCCAGCAGTGCACCGGGACAGGGGGCCTACGAGCAGTACTTC
cdr3_aa: CASSAPGQGAYEQYF

v_call: TRBV4-1
clone_size: NA
j_call: TRBJ2-7
d_call: TRBD2
cdr3_nt: TGCGCCAGCAGCCGACCCGGGACTAGCGACTACGAGCAGTACTTC
cdr3_aa: CASSRPGTSDYEQYF

v_call: TRBV27
clone_size: once
j_call: TRBJ2-5
d_call: TRBD1
cdr3_nt: TGTGCCAGCAGTCCCTTCACCGGGACAGGGTCACAAGAGACCCAGTACTTC
cdr3_aa: CASSPFTGTGSQETQYF

v_call: TRBV11-2
clone_size: NA
j_call: TRBJ2-3
d_call: TRBD2
cdr3_nt: TGTGCCAGCAGCTCGGGGAGGTTAGCGGGAGGGTTGGATACGCAGTATTTT
cdr3_aa: CASSSGRLAGGLDTQYF

v_call: TRBV6-5
clone_size: NA
j_call: TRBJ1-1
d_call: NA
cdr3_nt: TGTGCCAGCACCCCGGTGGGCCCGAACACTGAAGCTTTCTTT
cdr3_aa: CASTPVGPNTEAFF

v_call: TRBV15
clone_size: NA
j_call: TRBJ2-7
d_call: NA
cdr3_nt: TGTGCCACCAGCGCCACCCGGTCGAGCTCCTACGAGCAGTACTTC
cdr3_aa: CATSATRSSSYEQYF

v_call: TRBV7-9
clone_size: NA
j_call: TRBJ1-2
d_call: NA
cdr3_nt: TGTGCCAGCAGCCCCCCCTCAGGGAACTATGGCTACACCTTC
cdr3_aa: CASSPPSGNYGYTF

v_call: TRBV19
clone_size: NA
j_call: TRBJ2-1
d_call: NA
cdr3_nt: TGTGCCAGTAGGTCGAGGGAATACGGCTACAATGAGCAGTTCTTC
cdr3_aa: CASRSREYGYNEQFF

v_call: TRBV15
clone_size: NA
j_call: TRBJ2-7
d_call: NA
cdr3_nt: TGTGCCACCAGCAGGTGGGACACCTACGAGCAGTACTTC
cdr3_aa: CATSRWDTYEQYF

v_call: TRBV14
clone_size: NA
j_call: TRBJ1-1
d_call: NA
cdr3_nt: TGTGCCAGCAGCCAAGACCGGAACACTGAAGCTTTCTTT
cdr3_aa: CASSQDRNTEAFF

v_call: TRBV19
clone_size: NA
j_call: TRBJ1-2
d_call: TRBD1
cdr3_nt: TGTGCCAGTAGTATAGGCCAGGGACAGTCGTGGAACTATGGCTACACCTTC
cdr3_aa: CASSIGQGQSWNYGYTF

v_call: TRBV2
clone_size: NA
j_call: TRBJ1-2
d_call: NA
cdr3_nt: TGTGCCAGCAGTCGCGAACAGGGCTATGGCTACACCTTC
cdr3_aa: CASSREQGYGYTF

v_call: TRBV10-3
clone_size: once
j_call: TRBJ1-1
d_call: NA
cdr3_nt: TGTGCCATCAGTGAGTCCGGGGCTGAAGCTTTCTTT
cdr3_aa: CAISESGAEAFF

v_call: TRBV9
clone_size: NA
j_call: TRBJ2-1
d_call: NA
cdr3_nt: TGTGCCAGCAGCCTGGGGGAGGTCTCCTACAATGAGCAGTTCTTC
cdr3_aa: CASSLGEVSYNEQFF

v_call: TRBV5-1
clone_size: NA
j_call: TRBJ2-7
d_call: TRBD1
cdr3_nt: TGCGCCAGCAGCTTGCAGACAGGGAGTCCCTACGAGCAGTACTTC
cdr3_aa: CASSLQTGSPYEQYF

v_call: TRBV6-1
clone_size: NA
j_call: TRBJ2-1
d_call: TRBD2
cdr3_nt: TGTGCCAGCAGTGACTCCCCAGCGGGGGAGCAGTTCTTC
cdr3_aa: CASSDSPAGEQFF

v_call: TRBV5-4
clone_size: once
j_call: TRBJ2-1
d_call: TRBD2
cdr3_nt: TGTGCCAGCAGCCCTACGACTAGCGGGGGGGCCGATGAGCAGTTCTTC
cdr3_aa: CASSPTTSGGADEQFF

v_call: TRBV15
clone_size: NA
j_call: TRBJ2-7
d_call: TRBD2
cdr3_nt: TGTGCCACCAGCAGCAGTAGAGCGGGAGCGTCCTACGAGCAGTACTTC
cdr3_aa: CATSSSRAGASYEQYF

v_call: TRBV9
clone_size: once
j_call: TRBJ1-5
d_call: NA
cdr3_nt: TGTGCCAGCAGCTCCCCCGGGTATAATCAGCCCCAGCATTTT
cdr3_aa: CASSSPGYNQPQHF

v_call: TRBV2
clone_size: NA
j_call: TRBJ1-6
d_call: NA
cdr3_nt: TGTGCCAGCAGTGGACAGAGCTCCTATAATTCACCCCTCCACTTT
cdr3_aa: CASSGQSSYNSPLHF

v_call: TRBV7-6
clone_size: NA
j_call: TRBJ2-2
d_call: NA
cdr3_nt: TGTGCCAGCAGCTATCGGGGTCACACCGGGGAGCTGTTTTTT
cdr3_aa: CASSYRGHTGELFF

v_call: TRBV11-2
clone_size: once
j_call: TRBJ2-7
d_call: TRBD2
cdr3_nt: TGTGCCAGCAGCCCAGCCGGAGCGGGAGGGCCCCACGAGCAGTACTTC
cdr3_aa: CASSPAGAGGPHEQYF

v_call: TRBV6-6
clone_size: NA
j_call: TRBJ2-6
d_call: NA
cdr3_nt: TGTGCCAGCACCCAGGGCTCTGGGGCCAACGTCCTGACTTTC
cdr3_aa: CASTQGSGANVLTF

v_call: TRBV7-9
clone_size: NA
j_call: TRBJ1-6
d_call: NA
cdr3_nt: TGTGCCAGCAGCTTAGTAGGGGATTCACCCCTCCACTTT
cdr3_aa: CASSLVGDSPLHF

v_call: TRBV5-1
clone_size: once
j_call: TRBJ2-3
d_call: TRBD2
cdr3_nt: TGCGCCAGCAGCCCCAGGACTAGCGGAAGCACAGATACGCAGTATTTT
cdr3_aa: CASSPRTSGSTDTQYF

v_call: TRBV19
clone_size: NA
j_call: TRBJ2-7
d_call: TRBD1
cdr3_nt: TGTGCCAGTAGTACCCCCGGGACAGTCTCCTACGAGCAGTACTTC
cdr3_aa: CASSTPGTVSYEQYF

v_call: TRBV10-3
clone_size: NA
j_call: TRBJ2-3
d_call: NA
cdr3_nt: TGTGCCATCAGGCCTACAGGGCTACTCGGTACAGATACGCAGTATTTT
cdr3_aa: CAIRPTGLLGTDTQYF

v_call: TRBV21-1
clone_size: NA
j_call: TRBJ1-2
d_call: NA
cdr3_nt: TGTGCCAGCAGCAAAAGGACAGGAGGACATGGCTACACCTTC
cdr3_aa: CASSKRTGGHGYTF

v_call: TRBV5-1
clone_size: NA
j_call: TRBJ2-1
d_call: NA
cdr3_nt: TGCGCCAGCAGCTTGGGTTGGAGCTCCTACAATGAGCAGTTCTTC
cdr3_aa: CASSLGWSSYNEQFF

v_call: TRBV19
clone_size: NA
j_call: TRBJ2-5
d_call: NA
cdr3_nt: TGTGCCAGTAGTATGGGGCGGGATGGTGCGAGGGAGACCCAGTACTTC
cdr3_aa: CASSMGRDGARETQYF

v_call: TRBV11-2
clone_size: NA
j_call: TRBJ2-3
d_call: NA
cdr3_nt: TGTGCCAGCAGTCGAGGGAGCGTTACAGTCGCCACAGATACGCAGTATTTT
cdr3_aa: CASSRGSVTVATDTQYF